This T cell receptor beta chain was obtained from a study of resident and recirculating memory T cells in vitiligo. Background on the study: The samples were homogenized without cell sorting before genomic DNA extraction. Study-level results: TCR sequences were not conserved across biopsy sites or patients.

Patients' lesions had not changed for the previous 6 months. No patient showed confetti depigmentation, a clinical sign of active disease. Per the germline V gene, CDR1 is SGHAT and CDR2 is FQNNGV. The CDR3 loop spans 13 amino acids. Trimming pared 10 bases from V and 1 base from J, leaving 11 bases between. Produced via immunoSEQ multiplex PCR; TCRdb's table is partial and in-frame only. The sample lists 75,000 to 85,000 clones; around 92% were seen once. Comment on this clone: The antigen is undetermined.

The chain has TRBV11-2 and TRBJ1-5; weak D call: TRBD1 (5 bases). Sequenced material: blood. The source is a male donor with vitiligo. This CDR3 is CATSRGSNQPQHF. The CDR3 bases are TGTGCCACCTCCCGGGGGAGCAATCAGCCCCAGCATTTT.